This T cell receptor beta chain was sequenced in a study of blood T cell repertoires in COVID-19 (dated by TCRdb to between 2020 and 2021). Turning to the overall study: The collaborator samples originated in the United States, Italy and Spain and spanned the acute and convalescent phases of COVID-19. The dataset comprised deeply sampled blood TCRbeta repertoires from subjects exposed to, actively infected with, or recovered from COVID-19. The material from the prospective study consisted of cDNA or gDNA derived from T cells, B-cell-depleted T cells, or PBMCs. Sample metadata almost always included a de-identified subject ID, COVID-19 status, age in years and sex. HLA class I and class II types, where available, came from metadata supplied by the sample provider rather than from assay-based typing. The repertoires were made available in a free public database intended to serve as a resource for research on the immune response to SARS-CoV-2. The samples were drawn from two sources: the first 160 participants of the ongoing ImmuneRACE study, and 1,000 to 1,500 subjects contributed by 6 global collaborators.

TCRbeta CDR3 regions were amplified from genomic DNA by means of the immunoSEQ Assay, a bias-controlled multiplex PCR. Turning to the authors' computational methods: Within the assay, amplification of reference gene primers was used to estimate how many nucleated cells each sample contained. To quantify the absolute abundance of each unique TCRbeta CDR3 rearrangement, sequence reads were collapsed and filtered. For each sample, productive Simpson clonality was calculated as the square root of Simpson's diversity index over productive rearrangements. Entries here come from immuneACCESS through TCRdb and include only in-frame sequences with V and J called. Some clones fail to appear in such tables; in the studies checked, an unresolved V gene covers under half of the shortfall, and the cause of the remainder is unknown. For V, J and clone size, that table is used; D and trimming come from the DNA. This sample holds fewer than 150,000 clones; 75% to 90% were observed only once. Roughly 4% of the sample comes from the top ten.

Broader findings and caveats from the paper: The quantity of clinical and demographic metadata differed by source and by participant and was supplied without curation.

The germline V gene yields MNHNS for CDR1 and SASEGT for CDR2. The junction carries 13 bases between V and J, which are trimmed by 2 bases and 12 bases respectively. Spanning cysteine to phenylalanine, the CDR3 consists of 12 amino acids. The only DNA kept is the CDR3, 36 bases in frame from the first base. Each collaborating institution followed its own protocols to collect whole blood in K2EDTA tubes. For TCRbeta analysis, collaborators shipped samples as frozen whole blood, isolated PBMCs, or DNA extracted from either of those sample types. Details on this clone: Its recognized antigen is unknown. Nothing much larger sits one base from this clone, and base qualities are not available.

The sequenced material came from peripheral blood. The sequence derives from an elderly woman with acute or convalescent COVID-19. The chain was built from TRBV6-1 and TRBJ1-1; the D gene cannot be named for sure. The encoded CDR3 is CASSERYLEPFF. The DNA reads TGTGCCAGCAGTGAACGCTACCTAGAGCCTTTCTTT.